One sample yielded the 27 T cell receptor beta chains listed below, sequenced in a study of T-cell reconstitution after alpha-beta-depleted transplantation in children. It was with unique molecular identifiers that the TCRbeta library was prepared. TCRdb called the PCR reads again in MiXCR, with one record for every CDR3 protein. The sample lists roughly 340,000 distinct CDR3 sequences; 15% to 20% were seen once. This specimen was PBMCs, mostly from graft donor cells, taken 360 days after TCRalphabeta/CD19-depleted stem cell transplant. These receptors were collected from a male patient between 2 and 15 years old who had a stem cell transplant for acute lymphoblastic leukemia, so the T cells may come from the graft donor.

Many counts were recorded for this clonotype. This chain uses TRBV4-2 with TRBJ2-2, with no clear D. The V and J ends lost 5 bases and 5 bases respectively, with 12 bases between them. There are 14 residues in the CDR3. Germline V gene data show CDR1 as LGHNA and CDR2 as YNFKEQ. CDR3 nucleotide sequence: TGTGCCAGCAGCACCCACACCGTGACCGGGGAGCTGTTTTTT. It specifies CASSTHTVTGELFF.

This chain links TRBV4-1 with TRBJ2-2, with D possibly TRBD2 on 6 matching bases. The germline V and J ends were trimmed by 0 bases and 0 bases, with 11 bases remaining between them. The CDR3 extends over 17 amino acids. Germline V gives CDR1 MGHRA, CDR2 YSYEKL. CDR3 residues: CASSQDSGRANTGELFF. CDR3 sequence (DNA): TGCGCCAGCAGCCAAGATAGCGGCAGGGCGAACACCGGGGAGCTGTTTTTT.

This clonotype was found a few times. This chain uses TRBV29-1 with TRBJ2-3; possibly TRBD1 or TRBD2 for D (6 bases each). This CDR3 contains 15 residues. The germline V gene has CDR1 SQVTM and CDR2 ANQGSEA. The V and J ends lost 3 bases and 6 bases respectively, with 19 bases between them. The CDR3 bases are TGCAGCGTTGAGGGGACTGGGGGCGCCCTGGATACGCAGTATTTT. This sequence encodes CSVEGTGGALDTQYF.

This clonotype appeared a few times. This chain links TRBV5-6 with TRBJ2-7; D ambiguous. Germline loops: CDR1 SGHDT, CDR2 YYEEEE. The V gene lost 2 bases and the J gene lost 6 bases, with 12 bases spanning the gap. The CDR3 length is 13 residues. The CDR3 coding sequence is TGTGCCAGCAGCTTTGGCGTAGTAGGCGAGCAGTACTTC. Translation gives CASSFGVVGEQYF.

V and J are TRBV5-1 and TRBJ2-1; 9 bases map to TRBD2. Per germline, CDR1 SGHRS and CDR2 YFSETQ. J lost 1 base, V lost 5 bases, and 7 bases had no gene match. The CDR3 runs 16 residues. In DNA, the CDR3 is TGCGCCAGCAGTTCTACTAGCGGGTTGTCCTACAATGAGCAGTTCTTC. Translation gives CASSSTSGLSYNEQFF.

The table lists this clonotype with many counts. This chain uses TRBV24-1 with TRBJ2-5; the D is unclear. V lost 3 bases, J lost 0 bases, and 10 bases lay in between. Germline CDR1 reads KGHDR; CDR2 reads SFDVKD. The CDR3 sequence is 15 residues long. CDR3 residues: CATSDNYLYQETQYF. The CDR3 DNA sequence: TGTGCCACCAGTGATAACTACCTATACCAAGAGACCCAGTACTTC.

CDR3 sequence: CASSSQGAYEQYF. CDR3 nucleotide sequence: TGTGCCAGCAGTTCCCAGGGGGCTTACGAGCAGTACTTC. The chain joins TRBV12-3 or TRBV12-4 to TRBJ2-7; 8 bases align to TRBD1. V was pared by 4 bases and J by 4 bases, with 3 bases of the junction left unmatched. The length of the CDR3 is 13 residues.

The chain is built from TRBV28 and TRBJ2-7, with a tentative D call TRBD2 (6 bases). Germline CDR1 MDHEN, CDR2 SYDVKM. The CDR3 has 12 amino acids. V lost 2 bases and J 11 bases, leaving 13 bases between the germline ends. The CDR3 DNA reads TGTGCCAGCAGTTTAACGGGACTTATAGAGTACTTC. Translation: CASSLTGLIEYF.

The chain links TRBV4-2 to TRBJ2-1; 9 bases fit TRBD2. The CDR3 consists of 16 residues. After removal of 0 bases from V and 9 bases from J, the junction contained 9 bases not matched to a gene. Germline V gene lookup returns CDR1 LGHNA and CDR2 YNFKEQ. Here the CDR3 DNA reads TGTGCCAGCAGCCAAGAGGGGGGGGGACTAGCACTTGAGCAGTTCTTC. The encoded protein is CASSQEGGGLALEQFF.

The chain combines TRBV28 with TRBJ2-7; TRBD1 matches 9 bases. This CDR3 contains 15 residues. V lost 5 bases, J lost 1 base, and 6 bases stayed unmatched. Germline V gene sequence: CDR1 MDHEN, CDR2 SYDVKM. Here the CDR3 reads CASSHRGRTSYEQYF. The CDR3 DNA reads as TGTGCCAGCAGTCACAGGGGGCGAACTTCCTACGAGCAGTACTTC.

To note about this clonotype: The junction departs from the called germline gene at one end, perhaps through a read error. This chain connects TRBV7-2 to TRBJ2-1; 13 nucleotides align to TRBD2. The CDR3 runs 17 residues. Germline assignment: CDR1 SGHTA and CDR2 FQGNSA. The DNA of the CDR3 is TGTGCCAGCAGTCGGACTAGCGGGAGCAGGGGAAGCAATGAGCATTTCTTC. Translating gives CASSRTSGSRGSNEHFF.

This clonotype has a count of ten or more. The CDR3 reads CAISESREDDNEQFF. The CDR3, as DNA: TGTGCCATCAGTGAGTCCCGGGAGGACGACAATGAGCAGTTCTTC. V is TRBV10-3 and J is TRBJ2-1, with 7 bases matching TRBD2. This CDR3 has 15 residues. Germline CDR1 ENHRY, CDR2 SYGVKD. Germline trimming cut 0 bases from V and 5 bases from J; bases unmatched to any gene: 4.

The chain carries TRBV30 and TRBJ2-1; 8 nucleotides match TRBD2. The V gene's germline CDR1 is GTSNPN and CDR2 SVGIG (reference sequence). Germline trimming cut 0 bases from V and 2 bases from J; bases unmatched to any gene: 3. The CDR3 extends over 15 amino acids. The CDR3 DNA reads as TGTGCCTGGAGTGTCGGGACTAGTGCCTACAATGAGCAGTTCTTC. Encoded protein: CAWSVGTSAYNEQFF.

The chain joins TRBV27 to TRBJ2-7; D might be TRBD1 (5 bases). The V and J ends lost 3 bases and 2 bases respectively, with 11 bases between them. Germline V gene data show CDR1 as MNHEY and CDR2 as SMNVEV (reference sequence). This CDR3 region has 14 residues. The CDR3: CASSFRGITYEQYF. CDR3 nucleotides: TGTGCCAGCAGTTTTAGGGGTATTACCTACGAGCAGTACTTC.

This clonotype turned up a few times. The chain's CDR3 is CASSQDRGNEQYF. The CDR3 coding sequence is TGCGCCAGCAGCCAAGACAGGGGCAACGAGCAGTACTTC. This chain connects TRBV4-1 to TRBJ2-7; D is perhaps TRBD1 (6 bases). Trimming took off 0 bases at V and 5 bases at J, with 8 bases between the two ends. The CDR3 spans 13 residues. Germline V gene sequence: CDR1 MGHRA, CDR2 YSYEKL.

The chain couples TRBV30 to TRBJ2-5; the D gene could be TRBD1 or TRBD2 (5 bases each). This CDR3 spans 13 amino acids. The V end was cut by 3 bases, the J end by 5 bases, with 13 bases between. Germline CDR1 reads GTSNPN; CDR2 reads SVGIG (reference sequence). The CDR3 bases are TGTGCCTGGAGGAGGGGTCAGTGGGAGACCCAGTACTTC. Protein product: CAWRRGQWETQYF.

This clonotype showed up many times. The genes are TRBV9 and TRBJ2-1; the D is unclear. The V gene lost 1 base and the J gene lost 3 bases, with 5 bases spanning the gap. The CDR3 consists of 13 residues. Per germline, CDR1 SGDLS and CDR2 YYNGEE. CDR3 protein: CASSVIGYNEQFF. The CDR3 DNA sequence: TGTGCCAGCAGCGTAATAGGCTACAATGAGCAGTTCTTC.

The rearrangement uses TRBV12-3 or TRBV12-4 and TRBJ1-6; D remains ambiguous. Trimming removed 5 bases at V and 5 bases at J, with 10 bases between. This CDR3 has 14 residues. CDR3 amino acids: CASSRHSDNSPLHF. The DNA for the CDR3 is TGTGCCAGCAGTCGACATTCGGATAATTCACCCCTCCACTTT.

The J gene is TRBJ2-1, the V gene TRBV10-3; a weak D match, TRBD1 (6 bases). CDR3 size: 13 residues. Germline CDR1 ENHRY, CDR2 SYGVKD. Trimming stripped 10 bases from V and 3 bases from J, with 13 bases between. In nucleotides, the CDR3 is TGTGCCACCCAGGGGACAAACTACAATGAGCAGTTCTTC. It is translated as CATQGTNYNEQFF.

A few counts support this clonotype. This chain uses TRBV28 with TRBJ2-7, with a weak D call TRBD2 (6 bases). V lost 3 bases and J 6 bases, leaving 12 bases between the germline ends. The CDR3 covers 13 residues. Germline lookup yields CDR1 MDHEN and CDR2 SYDVKM. The CDR3: CASSLAGRPEQYF. CDR3 coding DNA: TGTGCCAGCAGTTTGGCGGGGAGGCCCGAGCAGTACTTC.

The chain combines TRBV4-2 with TRBJ2-1, with 9 bases aligning to TRBD2. Germline assignment: CDR1 LGHNA and CDR2 YNFKEQ. The ends lost 0 bases at V and 8 bases at J; junction bases unmatched: 2. This CDR3 spans 14 amino acids. In nucleotides, the CDR3 is TGTGCCAGCAGCCAAGATCGGACTAGCGATGAGCAGTTCTTC. As protein: CASSQDRTSDEQFF.

The J gene is TRBJ2-7, the V gene TRBV18; TRBD1 agrees at 7 bases. The length of the CDR3 is 16 residues. Germline trimming cut 4 bases from V and 0 bases from J; bases unmatched to any gene: 9. CDR1 is KGHSH and CDR2 is LQKENI in the germline V gene. CDR3 in amino acids: CASSLTTGAGSYEQYF. The CDR3 coding sequence is TGTGCCAGCTCACTAACCACAGGGGCAGGCTCCTACGAGCAGTACTTC.

This chain links TRBV10-3 with TRBJ2-7; the match to TRBD2 covers 16 bases. Per the germline V gene, CDR1 is ENHRY and CDR2 is SYGVKD. This CDR3 comprises 18 residues. The trim removed 5 bases at V and 0 bases at J, leaving 7 bases unmatched. The CDR3 loop is CAISSGLAGGRHSYEQYF. The CDR3 DNA follows: TGTGCCATCAGTTCGGGACTAGCGGGAGGGCGTCACTCCTACGAGCAGTACTTC.

DNA of the CDR3: TGCAGTGTGACGGCAGCCTACGAGCAGTACTTC. As protein: CSVTAAYEQYF. The chain recombines TRBV20-1 with TRBJ2-7; D is unresolved. The V gene lost 7 bases and the J gene lost 2 bases, with 9 bases spanning the gap. This CDR3 contains 11 residues. Per the germline V gene, CDR1 is DFQATT and CDR2 is SNEGSKA (reference sequence).

This clonotype occurred many times. This sequence joins TRBV11-2 and TRBJ2-1, with D tentatively TRBD2 (6 bases). Germline V gives CDR1 SGHAT, CDR2 FQNNGV. The germline V and J ends were trimmed by 1 base and 0 bases, with 10 bases remaining between them. CDR3 size: 16 residues. The CDR3 DNA sequence: TGTGCCAGCAGCTTAGGGGTCGGGAGCTCCTACAATGAGCAGTTCTTC. It encodes CASSLGVGSSYNEQFF.

The rearrangement links TRBV5-1 to TRBJ2-5; TRBD2 agrees at 14 bases. There are 17 residues in the CDR3. Trimming cost V 1 base and J 4 bases; bases outside gene matches: 6. In germline, CDR1 is SGHRS, CDR2 YFSETQ. The CDR3 here is CASSLRTSGRSGETQYF. Written as DNA, the CDR3 is TGCGCCAGCAGCTTGCGGACTAGCGGGAGGTCAGGAGAGACCCAGTACTTC.

Only a few counts were recorded for this clonotype. V is TRBV4-2 and J is TRBJ2-7; D ambiguous. The CDR3 is 15 residues long. Deletions cut 1 base from V and 3 bases from J, with 13 bases between. Germline CDR1 reads LGHNA; CDR2 reads YNFKEQ. CDR3 bases: TGTGCCAGCAGCCAAGTTCCGGGTGTCGGCTACGAGCAGTACTTC. Encoded protein: CASSQVPGVGYEQYF.